This T cell receptor (beta chain) is drawn from a study of shared clonotypes between healthy human individuals. The study, taken as a whole, reports: Larger estimated richness was generally recorded for naive subsets relative to memory subsets.

Sequencing used immunoSEQ multiplex PCR; TCRdb keeps in-frame clones, though not all of them. The repertoire has 500,000 to 550,000 clones, 95% to 97% of them found once; the top ten carry approximately 0.06%. This CDR3 has 16 residues. CDR1 is SGHAT and CDR2 is FQDESV in the germline V gene (reference sequence). Trimming stripped 4 bases from V and 6 bases from J, with 20 bases between. Concerning this clone itself: Its antigen is not identified.

The TCR comes from a woman aged 30 to 39 in good health. Specimen: naive CD4+ T cells sorted from blood. Documented subset: CD45RA+ positively selected. This chain joins TRBV11-1 and TRBJ2-3; D not certain. The CDR3 loop reads CASSSVLAAGPDTQYF. CDR3 bases: TGTGCCAGCAGCTCAGTTCTGGCGGCTGGGCCGGATACGCAGTATTTT.